The 10 T cell receptor beta chains below were found in one sample sequenced in a study of blood T cell repertoires in COVID-19 (dated by TCRdb to the early 2020s). Libraries were made using the immunoSEQ multiplex PCR assay. Entries here come from immuneACCESS through TCRdb and include only in-frame sequences with V and J called. Some clones fail to appear in such tables; in the studies checked, an unresolved V gene covers under half of the shortfall, and the cause of the remainder is unknown. This sample is represented by over 300,000 clones; under 90% of them were singletons. The top ten constitute less than 11% of the sample. Sequenced: PBMCs or T cells enriched from blood (not recorded which). The receptors were gathered from a young woman who had recovered from COVID-19.

V is TRBV7-3 and J is TRBJ2-6; no clear D. The germline V gene has CDR1 SGHTA and CDR2 FQGTGA. CDR3 size: 15 residues. V lost 5 bases to trimming and J lost 0 bases, with 8 bases between them. The CDR3 protein is CASSPSGSGANVLTF. For the CDR3, the DNA is TGTGCCAGCAGCCCCTCCGGCTCTGGGGCCAACGTCCTGACTTTC.

The gene calls are TRBV19 and TRBJ2-2; tentatively, D is TRBD1 (6 bases). V was trimmed by 7 bases and J by 0 bases, leaving 9 bases between them. The CDR3 spans 14 residues. The V gene's germline CDR1 is LNHDA and CDR2 SQIVND (reference sequence). The CDR3 loop is CASNYRANTGELFF. The CDR3 DNA reads as TGTGCCAGTAATTACAGGGCGAACACCGGGGAGCTGTTTTTT.

This chain links TRBV6-4 with TRBJ1-6; a weak D match, TRBD1 (5 bases). V was clipped by 6 bases and J by 4 bases, with 10 bases between them. CDR1 MRHNA and CDR2 SNTAGT come from the germline V gene. The CDR3 consists of 14 residues. The CDR3 DNA reads as TGTGCCAGCAGCCGCAGGGCTTATAATTCACCCCTCCACTTT. Amino acid sequence: CASSRRAYNSPLHF.

In its sample, this clone was seen a few times. The rearrangement joins TRBV6-1 to TRBJ2-4; 8 positions agree with TRBD1. CDR1 MNHNS and CDR2 SASEGT come from the germline V gene. The length of the CDR3 is 16 residues. The V gene end was trimmed by 0 bases and the J gene end by 9 bases; junction bases not matched to a gene: 10. CDR3 residues: CASSEAPGTGRSIQYF. The CDR3 bases are TGTGCCAGCAGTGAAGCCCCCGGGACAGGTAGAAGCATTCAGTACTTC.

The chain combines TRBV5-1 with TRBJ1-1; 10 bases match TRBD1. Unmatched junction bases numbered 10, after V lost 5 bases and J lost 3 bases. Germline V gene data show CDR1 as SGHRS and CDR2 as YFSETQ. The CDR3 extends over 16 amino acids. The CDR3 DNA reads as TGCGCCAGCAGTTATCACGGAGGGACAGGGGACACTGAAGCTTTCTTT. Its translation is CASSYHGGTGDTEAFF.

As regards this clone: The same CDR3 also results from other DNA sequences found in this sample. The chain has TRBV5-1 and TRBJ1-3, with 10 bases matching TRBD1. Germline CDR1 SGHRS, CDR2 YFSETQ. The CDR3 runs to 16 residues. With V trimmed by 2 bases and J by 1 base, 3 bases remained unmatched. CDR3 nucleotides: TGCGCCAGCAGCTTAGGGACAGGGGCTTCTGGAAACACCATATATTTT. It codes for CASSLGTGASGNTIYF.

The genes are TRBV2 and TRBJ1-1; D unclear. Looked up from germline, CDR1 is SNHLY and CDR2 is FYNNEI. This CDR3 is built from 15 residues. V lost 4 bases and J 0 bases, leaving 12 bases between the germline ends. The CDR3 region is CASSGPRTVNTEAFF. The CDR3 nucleotides read TGTGCCAGCAGTGGCCCCCGGACTGTGAACACTGAAGCTTTCTTT.

V gene TRBV2 combines with J gene TRBJ1-6; D call uncertain. Germline values: CDR1 SNHLY, CDR2 FYNNEI. CDR3 length: 17 residues. V gave up 3 bases and J gave up 0 bases, with 12 bases separating them. CDR3: CASSDRLISSYNSPLHF. The CDR3 nucleotides are TGTGCCAGCAGTGACCGACTGATAAGCTCCTATAATTCACCCCTCCACTTT.

The chain links TRBV27 to TRBJ1-1; TRBD1 is a possible D gene (6 bases). The CDR3 has 15 residues. Trimming left V 3 bases short and J 1 base short, with 12 bases between. Germline V lookup: CDR1 MNHEY, CDR2 SMNVEV (reference sequence). CDR3 coding DNA: TGTGCCAGCAGTTTCTCGGGGGGCTCGAACACTGAAGCTTTCTTT. It codes for CASSFSGGSNTEAFF.

The chain's CDR3 is CASSLGSAGAYNEQFF. The CDR3 nucleotides read TGTGCCAGCAGCTTAGGGTCCGCGGGAGCGTACAATGAGCAGTTCTTC. V gene TRBV7-3 combines with J gene TRBJ2-1; the match to TRBD2 covers 7 bases. Germline-derived CDR1 and CDR2 are SGHTA and FQGTGA. After removal of 2 bases from V and 4 bases from J, the junction contained 8 bases not matched to a gene. The CDR3 extends over 16 amino acids.